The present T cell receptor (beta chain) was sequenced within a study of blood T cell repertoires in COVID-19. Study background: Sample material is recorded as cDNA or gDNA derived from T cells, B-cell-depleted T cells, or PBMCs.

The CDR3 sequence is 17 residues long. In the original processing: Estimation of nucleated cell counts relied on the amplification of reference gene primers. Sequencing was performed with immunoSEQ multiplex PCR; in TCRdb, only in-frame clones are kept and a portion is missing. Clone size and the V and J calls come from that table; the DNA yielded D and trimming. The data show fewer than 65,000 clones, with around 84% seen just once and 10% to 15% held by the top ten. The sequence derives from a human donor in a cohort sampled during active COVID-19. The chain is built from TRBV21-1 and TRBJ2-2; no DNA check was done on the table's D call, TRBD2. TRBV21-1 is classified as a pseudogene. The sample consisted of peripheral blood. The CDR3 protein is CASSKEKREGPTGELFF. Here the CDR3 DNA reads TGTGCCAGCAGCAAAGAGAAGCGGGAGGGCCCGACCGGGGAGCTGTTTTTT.